Below are 21 T cell receptor beta chains sequenced from a single sample in a study of shared clonotypes between healthy human individuals. Clones were sequenced by immunoSEQ multiplex PCR, and TCRdb holds only the in-frame ones, with some missing. This sample has 550,000 to 600,000 clones, with 95% to 98% found just once. Naive CD8 cells lacked CD45RO, underwent positive selection for CCR7 and left out terminally differentiated effector memory CD45RA+ cells. The sample comprised naive CD8+ T cells sorted from blood. Receptor source: a man aged 30 to 39 in good health.

This clone was detected only once. This chain links TRBV11-2 with TRBJ2-1; 12 nucleotides line up with TRBD2. The ends lost 3 bases at V and 4 bases at J; junction bases unmatched: 4. Germline loops: CDR1 SGHAT, CDR2 FQNNGV. The CDR3 extends over 16 amino acids. Here the CDR3 DNA reads TGTGCCAGCAGCTTTTCCGGACTAGCGGGATACAATGAGCAGTTCTTC. Protein product: CASSFSGLAGYNEQFF.

The chain uses TRBV29-1 and TRBJ2-7, with a weak D call TRBD2 (5 bases). CDR1 is SQVTM and CDR2 is ANQGSEA in the germline V gene. Trimming pared 6 bases from V and 2 bases from J, leaving 14 bases between. The CDR3 has 13 amino acids. CDR3 amino acids: CSVNLEVAYEQYF. DNA of the CDR3: TGCAGCGTAAACCTGGAGGTTGCCTACGAGCAGTACTTC.

The J gene is TRBJ2-3, the V gene TRBV5-1, with 8 bases fitting TRBD1. V lost 4 bases, J lost 2 bases, and 6 bases stayed unmatched. Germline values: CDR1 SGHRS, CDR2 YFSETQ. CDR3 size: 15 residues. CDR3 sequence reads: CASSPGQGPTDTQYF. DNA of the CDR3: TGCGCCAGCAGCCCAGGACAGGGTCCCACAGATACGCAGTATTTT.

The chain couples TRBV5-1 to TRBJ2-7; TRBD2 aligns across 10 bases. Germline CDR1 and CDR2: SGHRS and YFSETQ. With V trimmed by 0 bases and J by 7 bases, 7 bases remained unmatched. This CDR3 has 15 residues. The CDR3 region is CASSLAASGSREQYF. The DNA of the CDR3 is TGCGCCAGCAGCTTGGCAGCTAGCGGGAGCCGTGAGCAGTACTTC.

This clone was seen just once. The chain joins TRBV13 to TRBJ2-7, with TRBD1 matching 9 bases. The trim removed 5 bases at V and 3 bases at J, leaving 23 bases unmatched. CDR3 length: 20 amino acids. CDR1 and CDR2 (germline): PRHDT, FYEKMQ (reference sequence). CDR3 in amino acids: CASSLVGGQGPMEVYYEQYF. CDR3 nucleotides: TGTGCCAGCAGCCTAGTCGGGGGACAGGGCCCTATGGAGGTCTACTACGAGCAGTACTTC.

The V call is TRBV29-1, the J call TRBJ2-2; 10 positions match TRBD2. Germline V gives CDR1 SQVTM, CDR2 ANQGSEA. Germline trimming cut 2 bases from V and 5 bases from J; bases unmatched to any gene: 5. The CDR3 extends over 15 amino acids. CDR3 nucleotide sequence: TGCAGCGTTGAAAAAAGCGGGAGGGAGACCGGGGAGCTGTTTTTT. Translation: CSVEKSGRETGELFF.

The genes are TRBV9 and TRBJ2-7, with D tentatively TRBD1 (8 bases). The V and J ends lost 4 bases and 1 base respectively, with 15 bases between them. The CDR3 consists of 15 residues. Germline lookup yields CDR1 SGDLS and CDR2 YYNGEE. The chain's CDR3 is CASSLGQGGSYEQYF. CDR3 DNA sequence: TGTGCCAGCAGCCTCGGACAGGGAGGGTCCTACGAGCAGTACTTC.

The chain joins TRBV29-1 to TRBJ2-1; 13 positions agree with TRBD2. Germline V lookup: CDR1 SQVTM, CDR2 ANQGSEA. The junction had 3 bases not matched to a gene; V was cut back by 6 bases and J by 1 base. This CDR3 is 15 amino acids long. In DNA, the CDR3 is TGCAGCGTCCGGACTAGCGGGAGTTCCTACAATGAGCAGTTCTTC. It is translated as CSVRTSGSSYNEQFF.

The chain is built from TRBV7-9 and TRBJ2-1, with D perhaps being TRBD1 or TRBD2 (5 bases each). The CDR3 has 13 residues. Germline loops: CDR1 SEHNR, CDR2 FQNEAQ (reference sequence). The CDR3 protein is CVTGQVSYNEQFF. The CDR3 region has the DNA TGTGTAACGGGGCAGGTTTCCTACAATGAGCAGTTCTTC.

The chain recombines TRBV27 with TRBJ1-5; maybe TRBD1 (6 bases). Trimming cost V 4 bases and J 5 bases, with 12 bases left between them. This CDR3 has 14 residues. Germline CDR1 reads MNHEY; CDR2 reads SMNVEV (reference sequence). The DNA for the CDR3 is TGTGCCAGCAGTTCTGCAGGGGTGCATCAGCCCCAGCATTTT. Protein: CASSSAGVHQPQHF.

This chain joins TRBV4-3 and TRBJ1-2, with D hard to call. The CDR3 extends over 17 amino acids. Germline V gene lookup returns CDR1 LGHNA and CDR2 YSLEER. V gave up 0 bases and J gave up 2 bases, with 16 bases separating them. The CDR3 DNA reads as TGCGCCAGCAGCCAAGATAGCGGGCCCCCGGGAAACTATGGCTACACCTTC. It encodes CASSQDSGPPGNYGYTF.

This clone was picked up one time. The genes are TRBV29-1 and TRBJ2-3; 7 nucleotides line up with TRBD1. The CDR3 covers 12 residues. V gave up 7 bases and J gave up 3 bases; unmatched junction bases: 4. Germline values: CDR1 SQVTM, CDR2 ANQGSEA. CDR3 region: CSAYRGTDTQYF. CDR3 bases: TGCAGCGCTTACAGGGGAACAGATACGCAGTATTTT.

The chain is built from TRBV15 and TRBJ1-5, with a tentative D call TRBD1 (6 bases). Germline V CDR1 and CDR2: LNHNV, YYDKDF (reference sequence). There are 15 residues in the CDR3. Deletions cut 0 bases from V and 4 bases from J, with 10 bases between. The CDR3 here is CATSRDRGANQPQHF. The CDR3 DNA follows: TGTGCCACCAGCAGAGACAGGGGCGCGAATCAGCCCCAGCATTTT.

The chain joins TRBV29-1 to TRBJ2-6, with unresolved D. The CDR3 is made up of 13 amino acids. V was clipped by 4 bases and J by 2 bases, with 6 bases between them. CDR1 SQVTM and CDR2 ANQGSEA come from the germline V gene. The CDR3 DNA follows: TGCAGCGTTGTATCTCCTGGGGCCAACGTCCTGACTTTC. Protein: CSVVSPGANVLTF.

This sequence joins TRBV2 and TRBJ2-7, with 8 bases that match TRBD1. CDR3 length: 16 residues. V lost 2 bases to trimming and J lost 1 base; unmatched junction nucleotides: 7. Germline V gene data show CDR1 as SNHLY and CDR2 as FYNNEI. The CDR3: CASSEKDRVVSYEQYF. CDR3 DNA: TGTGCCAGCAGTGAAAAGGACAGGGTTGTATCCTACGAGCAGTACTTC.

A word on this clone: The same CDR3 also results from other DNA sequences found in this sample. J is TRBJ1-2 and V is TRBV9, with D uncertain. Germline CDR1 reads SGDLS; CDR2 reads YYNGEE. The germline V and J ends were trimmed by 2 bases and 0 bases, with 2 bases remaining between them. The CDR3 is made up of 12 amino acids. CDR3 protein: CASSVANYGYTF. For the CDR3, the DNA is TGTGCCAGCAGCGTGGCTAACTATGGCTACACCTTC.

V gene TRBV7-9 combines with J gene TRBJ2-3; TRBD1 matches 8 bases. CDR3 length equals 16 residues. CDR1 is SEHNR and CDR2 is FQNEAQ in the germline V gene (reference sequence). V shed 5 bases and J 3 bases; nucleotides not matched to a gene: 10. CDR3: CASSRQGTGGTDTQYF. CDR3 coding DNA: TGTGCCAGCAGCAGGCAAGGGACAGGCGGGACAGATACGCAGTATTTT.

V gene TRBV19 combines with J gene TRBJ2-7; 11 nucleotides align to TRBD2. This CDR3 contains 16 residues. The ends lost 5 bases at V and 3 bases at J; junction bases unmatched: 9. From germline, CDR1 is LNHDA and CDR2 SQIVND (reference sequence). The CDR3 DNA sequence: TGTGCCAGTAGTCCCTTCACTAGCGGGAGTGACTACGAGCAGTACTTC. Protein product: CASSPFTSGSDYEQYF.

The genes are TRBV4-1 and TRBJ2-7; TRBD2 matches at 11 bases. With 0 bases clipped from V and 6 bases from J, the junction kept 7 bases outside the gene matches. The germline V gene encodes CDR1 MGHRA and CDR2 YSYEKL. The CDR3 loop spans 16 amino acids. In DNA, the CDR3 is TGCGCCAGCAGCCAAGATTCTGGGCTAGCGGGAGGCGAGCAGTACTTC. As protein: CASSQDSGLAGGEQYF.

CDR3 DNA sequence: TGTGCCAGCAGCCAAACTAGCGGGAGGCCTGGAAGCACAGATACGCAGTATTTT. Its protein is CASSQTSGRPGSTDTQYF. The chain recombines TRBV27 with TRBJ2-3; TRBD2 matches 12 bases. The CDR3 totals 18 residues. After removal of 6 bases from V and 0 bases from J, the junction contained 10 bases not matched to a gene. The germline V gene encodes CDR1 MNHEY and CDR2 SMNVEV (reference sequence).

CDR3 nucleotide sequence: TGTGCCAGCAGCGAAGACACAGATACGCAGTATTTT. Its translation is CASSEDTDTQYF. The chain is built from TRBV7-9 and TRBJ2-3; D is unresolved. Trimming took 5 bases from V and 2 from J, leaving 5 bases between them. The CDR3 runs to 12 residues. The germline V gene encodes CDR1 SEHNR and CDR2 FQNEAQ (reference sequence).